Detailed here is one T cell receptor beta chain. This clone was seen a few times. Its antigen remains undetermined. Per-nucleotide qualities are absent, and no much larger clonotype sits a single base away. Healthy HIV-negative adults with no recently reported acute infections or vaccinations were included as donors. Every donor was a Caucasian adult living in Nashville, Tennessee, USA. CD4+ T cells were enriched through magnetic negative selection, after which naive cells were positively selected on CD45RA and the remaining negative fraction served as the memory subset. Blood was collected by leukapheresis, and PBMCs were isolated by Ficoll-Histopaque density gradient centrifugation and then cryopreserved in liquid nitrogen vapor phase. Analytical flow cytometry was used to check the purity and quantity of each magnetically sorted T cell population. Each sorted fraction had its genomic DNA isolated and then quantified by UV absorbance on a Nanodrop 2000c.

V gives up 6 bases and J gives up 0 bases, and the segment between their germline ends measures 9 bases. As encoded in the germline V gene (reference sequence), CDR1 is LNHDA while CDR2 is SQIVND. The CDR3 covers 14 residues, taking in both the cysteine and the phenylalanine. Only the CDR3 DNA is retained, 42 bases long and in frame from the first base. This specimen belongs to a study of shared clonotypes between healthy human individuals (dated by TCRdb to 2020 to 2022). Broadly, across the study: Two women and a few men aged 18 to 49 years were included in the cohort. Per donor, three plates each were used for CD4 naive and CD4 memory, two for CD8 naive, and one for CD8 memory. Libraries were prepared and TCR repertoires were sequenced by different laboratories using diverse techniques, in order to increase sequencing depth and limit assay-specific biases. To estimate repertoire size and how much clonotype sharing occurs between individuals, the study deeply sequenced the blood TCR repertoires of roughly 5 healthy adults. Leukapheresis yielded between about 0.9 and 9 billion PBMCs per donor.

Using the deep immunoSEQ assay, TCR CDR3 regions were amplified from genomic DNA by multiplex PCR. Extracted genomic DNA from each cell subset was spread evenly across all wells of several immunoSEQ 96-well plates, with each plate serving as a replicate. For sorted subsets, 150 to 200 ng genomic DNA, equal to 30,000 to 35,000 T cell genomes, was loaded into each replicate PCR. Purified libraries were quantified with a Qubit 3.0 fluorometer, sized on a Bioanalyzer 2100, and re-quantified with the KAPA Library Quantification kit. Every immunoSEQ 96-well plate was sequenced on a dedicated single-read 150-cycle Illumina NextSeq 550 flow cell. The authors processed their data as follows. The immunoSEQ output contained only junctional sequences without quality scores, so filtering could not match that applied to full-length reads. Sequences were annotated with PyIR, a Python wrapper for IgBLAST v1.9, using IMGT germline references to assign V/J genes and CDR3. Reads were removed for weak V/J assignments (E-value above 1e-6), missing CDR3, stop codons, out-of-frame junctions, or ambiguous translated residues. V3J clonotypes were defined by identical inferred V gene, J gene, and CDR3 amino acid sequence. Percentage overlap between repertoires was calculated by dividing the number of shared unique clonotypes by the size of the smaller repertoire. Three approaches were used to assess repertoire richness: RTK rarefaction, the Chao1 estimator, and Recon v2.1 estimates of unobserved clonotypes. Generation probabilities for all TCRbeta clonotypes obtained by the gDNA method from several donors were computed using OLGA. TCRdb mirrors the immuneACCESS table, restricted to in-frame sequences. Some clones are absent from its copies; in checked studies, under half trace to an unresolved V gene, and the reason for the others is unknown. Clonal size and the V and J genes are those of that table, whereas D and trimming came from the DNA. The table for this sample lists over 400,000 clones; approximately 94% of them were counted only once. In total, the top ten clones hold 0.055% to 0.075% of the sample.

Study-wide conclusions, independent of this receptor: Pairwise subsampling indicated that sequencing depth was expected to affect the degree of clonotype sharing among donors. Only blood was sampled, and tissue TCR repertoires likely differ from those in blood. Even with the large sequencing depth, rarefaction of the sorted-subset datasets indicated that sequencing was incomplete. When a handful of donors were compared, the shared fraction of clonotypes was about 5.5% for naive CD4, about 4% for naive CD8, 2% to 2.5% for memory CD4, and 0.4% for memory CD8. Naive subsets generally had larger estimated clonotype richness than memory subsets did. Higher generation probabilities were observed for clonotypes shared by all four sorted-subset donors than for non-shared clonotypes. The genetic and exposure-history diversity represented was limited by the small number of donors.

Sequencing was performed on naive CD4+ T cells sorted from blood. The cell subset or site label corresponds to: CD45RA+ positively selected. The sequence was obtained from a woman aged 30 to 39 in good health. The chain couples TRBV19 to TRBJ1-5; the D gene is perhaps TRBD1, from 5 matching bases. The base sequence is TGTGCCAGTAGCCGGACAATTAGCAATCAGCCCCAGCATTTT. Translated, this is CASSRTISNQPQHF.